These 4 T cell receptor beta chains were all obtained from the same sample, sequenced in a study of blood T cell repertoires in COVID-19. The method was immunoSEQ multiplex PCR; TCRdb's version includes in-frame clones alone and lacks a portion of them. The sample consists of 85,000 to 95,000 clones, approximately 86% of them appearing once. Source material: peripheral blood. The receptors here all came from an elderly woman with acute or convalescent COVID-19.

The V and J genes are TRBV6-1 and TRBJ2-5, with D perhaps TRBD1 (6 bases). CDR3 length: 12 residues. V lost 2 bases and J 10 bases, leaving 11 bases between the germline ends. CDR1 MNHNS and CDR2 SASEGT come from the germline V gene. The CDR3 loop reads CASSESRGVQYF. CDR3 DNA: TGTGCCAGCAGTGAATCCAGGGGAGTCCAGTACTTC.

This sequence joins TRBV23-1 and TRBJ1-1; TRBD1 matches at 8 bases. TRBV23-1 is treated as an ORF (open reading frame) with a function not yet certain. The CDR3 has 14 residues. V trimming: 2 bases; J trimming: 1 base; junction bases outside the gene matches: 0. The CDR3 region is CASSQGQGNTEAFF. For the CDR3, the DNA is TGCGCCAGCAGTCAAGGACAGGGGAACACTGAAGCTTTCTTT.

The rearrangement uses TRBV6-5 and TRBJ2-7, with 13 nucleotides matching TRBD2. This CDR3 comprises 15 residues. Per the germline V gene, CDR1 is MNHEY and CDR2 is SVGAGI. V was pared by 6 bases and J by 1 base, with 3 bases of the junction left unmatched. CDR3 loop: CASRAGLAGSYEQYF. The CDR3 DNA follows: TGTGCCAGCAGGGCGGGACTAGCGGGGTCCTACGAGCAGTACTTC.

The chain joins TRBV25-1 to TRBJ2-3; D may be TRBD1 (6 bases). Looked up from germline, CDR1 is MGHDK and CDR2 is SYGVNS. The CDR3 loop spans 15 amino acids. V lost 1 base, J lost 0 bases, and 8 bases lay in between. The CDR3 sequence: CASSESRGSTDTQYF. DNA for the CDR3: TGTGCCAGCAGTGAATCTAGGGGGAGCACAGATACGCAGTATTTT.